This T cell receptor (beta chain) was recorded in a study of blood T cell repertoires in COVID-19. About the study: There were acute and convalescent COVID-19 samples, and they came from the United States, Italy and Spain.

The V and J ends lost 5 bases and 1 base, in that order; junction bases with no gene match: 6. The CDR3 loop spans 15 amino acids. Germline loops: CDR1 SEHNR, CDR2 FQNEAQ (reference sequence). The protocol was immunoSEQ multiplex PCR, while the TCRdb copy is restricted to in-frame clones and leaves out a portion. This table has around 60,000 clones, over 55% appearing once. The chain employs TRBV7-9 and TRBJ2-3; 7 bases line up with TRBD1. This clonotype was sampled from a woman in her seventies with COVID-19, enrolled during active disease. The sequencing input was peripheral blood. CDR3 sequence reads: CASSRDRAGTDTQYF. The DNA for the CDR3 is TGTGCCAGCAGCCGCGACAGGGCGGGCACAGATACGCAGTATTTT.